The rows below give T cell receptor beta chains drawn from one sample of a study of cytomegalovirus exposure and HLA in healthy donors. Using immunoSEQ multiplex PCR, the repertoire was profiled, and TCRdb retains in-frame clones only, with some absent. The sample has over 200,000 clones; about nine tenths are singletons. Sequencing input: PBMCs. The receptors shown here come from a woman aged 18-29 years in good health and CMV-seropositive. The CDR3 runs from the conserved cysteine through the conserved F or W. The order of the fields is D gene, V gene, J gene, clone size, CDR3 DNA, CDR3 protein. D genes are given only for firm matches. For some rows the clone size is stated as once, few or many, or as a class when expanded; others skip it.

d_call: -
v_call: TRBV9
j_call: TRBJ2-1
clone_size: -
cdr3_nt: TGTGCCAGCAGCGTAAGGAGCGGTCCCTACAATGAGCAGTTCTTC
cdr3_aa: CASSVRSGPYNEQFF

d_call: -
v_call: TRBV19
j_call: TRBJ2-3
clone_size: -
cdr3_nt: TGTGCCAGTAGTAGTCTTAAACAGGGTGCAGATACGCAGTATTTT
cdr3_aa: CASSSLKQGADTQYF

d_call: -
v_call: TRBV27
j_call: TRBJ1-2
clone_size: -
cdr3_nt: TGTGCCAGCAGTTTATCCCAGGGGTCTAACTATGGCTACACCTTC
cdr3_aa: CASSLSQGSNYGYTF

d_call: TRBD2
v_call: TRBV5-1
j_call: TRBJ2-7
clone_size: -
cdr3_nt: TGCGCCAGCAGCCGGACTAGCGGGACCGCCTACGAGCAGTACTTC
cdr3_aa: CASSRTSGTAYEQYF

d_call: -
v_call: TRBV2
j_call: TRBJ2-3
clone_size: -
cdr3_nt: TGTGCCAGCAGGGCGGGGCATACGCAGTATTTT
cdr3_aa: CASRAGHTQYF

d_call: -
v_call: TRBV29-1
j_call: TRBJ1-3
clone_size: -
cdr3_nt: TGCAGCGGGGGGGAAAGCTCCTCTGGAAACACCATATATTTT
cdr3_aa: CSGGESSSGNTIYF

d_call: TRBD1
v_call: TRBV7-2
j_call: TRBJ1-2
clone_size: -
cdr3_nt: TGTGCCAGCAGCTTTGCAGTACTGAAAGGGACAGACTATGGCTACACCTTC
cdr3_aa: CASSFAVLKGTDYGYTF

d_call: TRBD2
v_call: TRBV4-1
j_call: TRBJ2-1
clone_size: -
cdr3_nt: TGCGCCAGCAGCCGCGGACTAGCGGGAGGACTTGGTGAGCAGTTCTTC
cdr3_aa: CASSRGLAGGLGEQFF

d_call: -
v_call: TRBV6-6
j_call: TRBJ2-7
clone_size: once
cdr3_nt: TGTGCCAGCAGTTACTCCCAGCAGGGCTACGAGCAGTACTTC
cdr3_aa: CASSYSQQGYEQYF

d_call: -
v_call: TRBV7-8
j_call: TRBJ2-5
clone_size: -
cdr3_nt: TGTGCCAGCAGCCACGGACAGTTTCAAGAGACCCAGTACTTC
cdr3_aa: CASSHGQFQETQYF

d_call: TRBD2
v_call: TRBV28
j_call: TRBJ2-1
clone_size: -
cdr3_nt: TGTGCCAGCAGTTCAGGGACTACCTACAATGAGCAGTTCTTC
cdr3_aa: CASSSGTTYNEQFF

d_call: -
v_call: TRBV6-1
j_call: TRBJ1-1
clone_size: -
cdr3_nt: TGTGCCAGCAGTGTGGCGGACACTGAAGCTTTCTTT
cdr3_aa: CASSVADTEAFF

d_call: -
v_call: TRBV7-8
j_call: TRBJ1-2
clone_size: -
cdr3_nt: TGTGCCAGCAGCTTAGTCATCAGGGGATCCTATGGCTACACCTTC
cdr3_aa: CASSLVIRGSYGYTF

d_call: -
v_call: TRBV28
j_call: TRBJ1-5
clone_size: -
cdr3_nt: TGTGCCAGCAGTTCCCTCACAGAGAACAATCAGCCCCAGCATTTT
cdr3_aa: CASSSLTENNQPQHF

d_call: TRBD1
v_call: TRBV18
j_call: TRBJ2-3
clone_size: once
cdr3_nt: TGTGCCAGCTCACCACAGGGGGCCCCAGATACGCAGTATTTT
cdr3_aa: CASSPQGAPDTQYF

d_call: TRBD1
v_call: TRBV6-5
j_call: TRBJ1-2
clone_size: -
cdr3_nt: TGTGCCAGCAGCCGGGACAGCGACTATGGCTACACCTTC
cdr3_aa: CASSRDSDYGYTF

d_call: TRBD2
v_call: TRBV19
j_call: TRBJ2-1
clone_size: -
cdr3_nt: TGTGCCAGTAGTATGTCTAGCGGGAGCAATGAGCAGTTCTTC
cdr3_aa: CASSMSSGSNEQFF

d_call: -
v_call: TRBV28
j_call: TRBJ1-5
clone_size: -
cdr3_nt: TGTGCCAGCACCCCCGGCCTTCGAGGGCCCACGTGGATGGGAAATCAGCCCCAGCATTTT
cdr3_aa: CASTPGLRGPTWMGNQPQHF

d_call: TRBD2
v_call: TRBV6-4
j_call: TRBJ2-1
clone_size: once
cdr3_nt: TGTGCCAGCAGTGACGTTAGCGGGAGCTCCTACAATGAGCAGTTCTTC
cdr3_aa: CASSDVSGSSYNEQFF

d_call: TRBD1
v_call: TRBV7-9
j_call: TRBJ2-3
clone_size: -
cdr3_nt: TGTGCCAGCAGCTCAGGGACAGGGGGCGAGACGCAGTATTTT
cdr3_aa: CASSSGTGGETQYF

d_call: TRBD1
v_call: TRBV11-2
j_call: TRBJ2-7
clone_size: few
cdr3_nt: TGTGCCAGCAGCTTAGCGACAGGGGAATCCTACGAGCAGTACTTC
cdr3_aa: CASSLATGESYEQYF

d_call: -
v_call: TRBV7-9
j_call: TRBJ2-7
clone_size: -
cdr3_nt: TGTGCCAGCAGCGAAAGGGATACAGGGCTTCCGGGCGAGCAGTACTTC
cdr3_aa: CASSERDTGLPGEQYF

d_call: TRBD2
v_call: TRBV6-1
j_call: TRBJ2-7
clone_size: few
cdr3_nt: TGTGCCAGCAGTATAGCTAGCGGGATTTACGAGCAGTACTTC
cdr3_aa: CASSIASGIYEQYF

d_call: -
v_call: TRBV6-1
j_call: TRBJ1-1
clone_size: -
cdr3_nt: TGTGCCAGCAGGATACAGGGATTGAACACTGAAGCTTTCTTT
cdr3_aa: CASRIQGLNTEAFF

d_call: -
v_call: TRBV5-5
j_call: TRBJ1-3
clone_size: few
cdr3_nt: TGTGCCAGCAGCTTGGACAGTGCTGGAAACACCATATATTTT
cdr3_aa: CASSLDSAGNTIYF

d_call: TRBD1
v_call: TRBV5-1
j_call: TRBJ1-1
clone_size: -
cdr3_nt: TGCGCCAGCACCTTGGACAGGGCGAACACTGAAGCTTTCTTT
cdr3_aa: CASTLDRANTEAFF

d_call: TRBD1
v_call: TRBV2
j_call: TRBJ2-3
clone_size: -
cdr3_nt: TGTGCCAGCAGTCAACCGGGACAGGGCACAGATACGCAGTATTTT
cdr3_aa: CASSQPGQGTDTQYF

d_call: -
v_call: TRBV5-6
j_call: TRBJ1-1
clone_size: -
cdr3_nt: TGTGCCAGCAGCTTGATCGGGAACACTGAAGCTTTCTTT
cdr3_aa: CASSLIGNTEAFF